These T cell receptor beta chains were read from a single sample in a study of chemoradiotherapy in HPV16-positive cancers. The method was immunoSEQ multiplex PCR; TCRdb's version includes in-frame clones alone and lacks a portion of them. The table has fewer than 40,000 clones, about nine tenths seen once. The specimen comprised blood, sampled from a patient who underwent chemoradiotherapy. Every receptor here comes from a human donor with HPV-associated anogenital cancer. Each CDR3 is given with its conserved first and last residue. D genes are given only for firm matches. For some rows the clone size is stated as once, few or many, or as a class when expanded; others skip it.

clone_size	d_call	v_call	j_call	cdr3_nt	cdr3_aa
NA	NA	TRBV5-5	TRBJ2-2	TGTGCCAGCAGCTTTGCGGCCAGATTGGTAACCGGGGAGCTGTTTTTT	CASSFAARLVTGELFF
NA	NA	TRBV11-2	TRBJ1-4	TGTGCCAGCAGCGTCGACAGCACAACTAATGAAAAACTGTTTTTT	CASSVDSTTNEKLFF
NA	NA	TRBV30	TRBJ1-1	TGTGCCTGGAGCCCGGGACGAACTTGGAACACTGAAGCTTTCTTT	CAWSPGRTWNTEAFF
NA	NA	TRBV10-3	TRBJ1-6	TGTGCCATCAGTGAGTCGAGTGCATCACCCCTCCACTTT	CAISESSASPLHF
NA	NA	TRBV6-6	TRBJ2-2	TGTGCCAGCAGTTGGGGGCATACCGGGGAGCTGTTTTTT	CASSWGHTGELFF
few	NA	TRBV2	TRBJ1-5	TGTGCCAGCACGCGACAGTACAATCAGCCCCAGCATTTT	CASTRQYNQPQHF
NA	NA	TRBV5-1	TRBJ2-1	TGCGCCAGCAGCTTGGGAGGCGGGGCTATTGTAGATAATGAGCAGTTCTTC	CASSLGGGAIVDNEQFF
NA	NA	TRBV11-2	TRBJ2-1	TGTGCCAGCAGCTTATCCACAGGCCCGAAAAGGAATGAGCAGTTCTTC	CASSLSTGPKRNEQFF
NA	NA	TRBV13	TRBJ2-1	TGTGCCAGCAGCTTTTCGGACCTGGAGTTCTTC	CASSFSDLEFF
NA	NA	TRBV11-2	TRBJ1-5	TGTGCCAGCAGCTTTGTTAATCAGCCCCAGCATTTT	CASSFVNQPQHF
NA	NA	TRBV18	TRBJ2-1	TGTGCCAGCTCACCTGACAGTTACAATGAGCAGTTCTTC	CASSPDSYNEQFF
NA	TRBD2	TRBV19	TRBJ2-1	TGTGCCAGTAGCTACCCCCTACCGACCGGGACTAGAGTCATCGATGAGCAGTTCTTC	CASSYPLPTGTRVIDEQFF
NA	NA	TRBV7-9	TRBJ1-1	TGTGCCAGCAGCTTGCTCTTCGAGGCACGGATAGAAGCTTTCTTT	CASSLLFEARIEAFF
NA	TRBD1	TRBV7-9	TRBJ1-2	TGTGCCAGCAGCTCGGACAGGAGGTATGGCTACACCTTC	CASSSDRRYGYTF
NA	TRBD1	TRBV7-9	TRBJ1-2	TGTGCCAGCAGCCCAAGGACAGGGCTAGCCTATGGCTACACCTTC	CASSPRTGLAYGYTF
NA	NA	TRBV5-6	TRBJ2-7	TGTGCCAGCAGCTCGACGCGGGAGCAGTACTTC	CASSSTREQYF
NA	TRBD2	TRBV7-8	TRBJ2-3	TGTGCCAGCATCCTTAGCCCGGGACTAGCGGGGGGTACGCAGTATTTT	CASILSPGLAGGTQYF
NA	NA	TRBV7-9	TRBJ2-5	TGTGCCAGCAGCTTGAAGACAGTACAAGAGACCCAGTACTTC	CASSLKTVQETQYF
NA	TRBD2	TRBV7-2	TRBJ2-6	TGTGCCAGCAGCTTAGGCAGTGCGGGGGGTTCTGGGGCCAACGTCCTGACTTTC	CASSLGSAGGSGANVLTF
NA	NA	TRBV10-1	TRBJ1-1	TGCGCCAGCAGTGATGGGGCTGAAGCTTTCTTT	CASSDGAEAFF
few	NA	TRBV16	TRBJ1-1	TGTGCCAGCAGCGCCTCGGGGGGGTGGGACACTGAAGCTTTCTTT	CASSASGGWDTEAFF
NA	NA	TRBV13	TRBJ1-1	TGTGCCAGCAGCGCCGATTTGACTGAAGCTTTCTTT	CASSADLTEAFF
NA	NA	TRBV18	TRBJ2-2	TGTGCCAGCTCACCACAGACTGGCACCGGGGAGCTGTTTTTT	CASSPQTGTGELFF
NA	NA	TRBV11-3	TRBJ2-7	TGTGCCAGCAGCTTATCCGGCTACGAGCAGTACTTC	CASSLSGYEQYF
NA	NA	TRBV7-8	TRBJ2-7	TGTGCCAGCACCCACCGAGCGGGCCGGACCTACGAGCAGTACTTC	CASTHRAGRTYEQYF
NA	TRBD2	TRBV11-2	TRBJ2-7	TGTGCCAGCAGCTTAGTCGGGGGGGCCTTAGTCCACGAGCAGTACTTC	CASSLVGGALVHEQYF
once	TRBD2	TRBV5-6	TRBJ2-5	TGTGCCAGCAGCTTGAGCACTAGCGGGGACCAAGAGACCCAGTACTTC	CASSLSTSGDQETQYF
once	NA	TRBV6-1	TRBJ2-5	TGTGCCAGCAGTGGGTGGCTTGGCGGCCGGGAGACCCAGTACTTC	CASSGWLGGRETQYF
NA	NA	TRBV19	TRBJ1-2	TGTGCCACCAGGGGCAGGGAGCGTGGCTACACCTTC	CATRGRERGYTF
NA	TRBD1	TRBV11-2	TRBJ1-6	TGTGCCACTCGTTCCGGGACAGGGGATTCACCCCTCCACTTT	CATRSGTGDSPLHF
NA	NA	TRBV6-1	TRBJ1-1	TGTGCCAGCAGCTTTAACATGAACACTGAAGCTTTCTTT	CASSFNMNTEAFF
NA	TRBD1	TRBV19	TRBJ1-6	TGTGCCAGTAGTATGGAAGGGGGCTCGACGTATTCACCCCTCCACTTT	CASSMEGGSTYSPLHF
NA	NA	TRBV5-1	TRBJ1-2	TGCGCCAGCAGACCCTCCGTCGGAGGTCCCAAGGGCTATGGCTACACCTTC	CASRPSVGGPKGYGYTF
NA	TRBD1	TRBV7-2	TRBJ1-2	TGTGCCAGCAGCTTAGCGGGCAGGACAGGGAACTATGGCTACACCTTC	CASSLAGRTGNYGYTF
NA	TRBD1	TRBV5-1	TRBJ2-7	TGCGCCAGCAGAACAGGGGGCACCTACGAGCAGTACTTC	CASRTGGTYEQYF
NA	NA	TRBV7-9	TRBJ1-5	TGTGCCAGCAGCTTGACGGGGAATCAGCCCCAGCATTTT	CASSLTGNQPQHF
NA	NA	TRBV9	TRBJ2-1	TGTGCCAGCAGCGGTGCCGGGGCAGGCACCTACAATGAGCAGTTCTTC	CASSGAGAGTYNEQFF
NA	NA	TRBV21-1	TRBJ2-7	TGTGCCAGCAGCAAAGCGGACAGGGGAAGCGAGCAGTACTTC	CASSKADRGSEQYF
NA	TRBD2	TRBV2	TRBJ2-3	TGTGCCAGCAGTGAATCCTCCCCTAGCGGGGGCCGAGATACGCAGTATTTT	CASSESSPSGGRDTQYF